A selection of T cell receptor beta chains follows, all from one sample in a study of cytomegalovirus exposure and HLA in healthy donors. Assay: immunoSEQ multiplex PCR; the TCRdb copy retains only in-frame clones and omits some. Of some 200,000 clones in the sample, around 62% were seen once. The sequenced material came from PBMCs. These receptors all come from a man aged 40-49 years in good health and CMV-seronegative. CDR3s include the opening cysteine and the closing phenylalanine or tryptophan. Not every row has a clone size; where given, it reads once, few, many or a size class.

clone_size,v_call,j_call,cdr3_aa
.,TRBV12-5,TRBJ2-5,CASGLVIQNRGETQYF
.,TRBV6-5,TRBJ2-7,CASRIQGGPSYEQYF
.,TRBV5-6,TRBJ2-7,CASSLGLRDRSYEQYF
few,TRBV6-5,TRBJ1-3,CASRKTGSGNTIYF
.,TRBV6-5,TRBJ2-7,CASSYISGTYEQYF
once,TRBV5-1,TRBJ2-2,CASSSARQGDTGELFF
.,TRBV6-1,TRBJ1-5,CASSEVGRGNQPQHF
.,TRBV5-6,TRBJ2-2,CASSLRSRRDTGELFF
few,TRBV2,TRBJ2-1,CASSAEYEQFF
.,TRBV6-1,TRBJ2-5,CASSADRGSGETQYF
few,TRBV6-5,TRBJ2-3,CASRVAGGQADTQYF
.,TRBV27,TRBJ2-5,CASSRGETQYF
once,TRBV9,TRBJ1-2,CASSVGRVLDGYTF
.,TRBV18,TRBJ2-1,CASSPGENNEQFF
.,TRBV5-6,TRBJ2-2,CASRPDRADEGGELFF
.,TRBV7-9,TRBJ2-4,CASSLEGRIQYF
.,TRBV10-1,TRBJ2-7,CASSWTSSYEQCF
.,TRBV30,TRBJ1-2,CAWQDRGLRGYTF
.,TRBV6-5,TRBJ1-2,CASSYRGYGYTF
.,TRBV23-1,TRBJ1-5,CASSPGNQPQHF
once,TRBV6-6,TRBJ1-3,CASSYTSSGNTIYF
few,TRBV29-1,TRBJ1-1,CSARTGGNTEAFF
.,TRBV5-1,TRBJ2-5,CASYTGGGGSQETQYF
few,TRBV5-1,TRBJ2-7,CASSLSSGPLEQYF
.,TRBV7-8,TRBJ2-7,CASEEGSYEQYF
.,TRBV7-9,TRBJ1-1,CASSQAVNTEAFF
.,TRBV4-3,TRBJ2-3,CASSQDTGGPDTQYF
few,TRBV27,TRBJ2-7,CASSPLGDSMSEQYF
few,TRBV2,TRBJ2-1,CASSKIGTSGHNEQFF
once,TRBV21-1,TRBJ1-5,CASIIGRACPNQPQHF
once,TRBV18,TRBJ2-7,CASSNPTGNAYEQYF
.,TRBV6-1,TRBJ1-4,CASSGDRRVATNEKLFF
once,TRBV2,TRBJ2-2,CASRWTSGANTGELFF
.,TRBV7-2,TRBJ2-2,CASSTGLAVNTGELFF
.,TRBV7-2,TRBJ1-2,CASSLGFRQGRGGYTF
few,TRBV5-6,TRBJ1-5,CASSLYGESQNQPQHF
.,TRBV5-6,TRBJ2-5,CASSLDGKQYF
.,TRBV5-5,TRBJ2-1,CASSRSGGVDNEQFF
.,TRBV19,TRBJ1-4,CASSTPIYRASNEKLFF
.,TRBV5-6,TRBJ2-7,CASSSAGLAAFYEQYF
.,TRBV27,TRBJ2-7,CASSRLAGGPSPYEQYF
many,TRBV5-8,TRBJ2-3,CASSLGSASTDTQYF
.,TRBV19,TRBJ2-7,CASMGTSGYEQYF
.,TRBV6-1,TRBJ2-7,CASSGRDRGLEQYF
.,TRBV6-5,.,CASSYRTSGGEQYF
few,TRBV9,TRBJ2-2,CASSATDTINTGELFF
.,TRBV5-4,TRBJ1-2,CASSLPPGQNYGYTF
.,TRBV5-1,TRBJ2-7,CASSETGFEQYF
.,TRBV30,TRBJ2-5,CAWSPGLETQYF
.,TRBV9,TRBJ1-3,CASSVDRGNTIYF
.,TRBV18,TRBJ2-7,CASSPPKGQGAYEQYF
.,TRBV7-5,TRBJ2-7,CARSFSLDRLHSYEQYF
few,TRBV27,TRBJ2-7,CASRQDRTYEQYF
.,TRBV25-1,TRBJ2-7,CASRDRGLYEQYF
.,TRBV5-1,TRBJ2-1,CASSLYSGGTYNEQFF
.,TRBV2,TRBJ2-3,CASSDPPGSTDTQYF
.,TRBV5-5,TRBJ2-7,CASSGGLAGFYEQYF
.,TRBV6-6,TRBJ1-2,CASSLNRGSGFGYTF
.,TRBV5-1,TRBJ2-3,CASSLIATDTQYF
.,TRBV6-5,TRBJ1-2,CASSYNPGTGYGYTF